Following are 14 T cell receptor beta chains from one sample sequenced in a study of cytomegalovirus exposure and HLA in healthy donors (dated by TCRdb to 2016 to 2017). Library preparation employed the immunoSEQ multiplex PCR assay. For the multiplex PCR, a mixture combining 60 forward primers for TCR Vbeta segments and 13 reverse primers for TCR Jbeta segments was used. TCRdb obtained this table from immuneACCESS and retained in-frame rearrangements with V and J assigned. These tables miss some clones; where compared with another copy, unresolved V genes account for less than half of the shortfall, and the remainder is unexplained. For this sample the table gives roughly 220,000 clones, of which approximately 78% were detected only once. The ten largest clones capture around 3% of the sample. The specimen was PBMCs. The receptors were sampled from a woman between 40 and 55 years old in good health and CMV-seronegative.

The CDR3 nucleotides read TGTGCCAGCAGTTTATTGTATCCCGCGGGAGGAGCGAATGAGCAGTTCTTC. Amino acid sequence: CASSLLYPAGGANEQFF. The V call is TRBV28, the J call TRBJ2-1; 8 bases are a match to TRBD2. This CDR3 region has 17 residues. J gave up 7 bases and V 1 base, and 12 bases lay outside the gene matches. The germline CDR1 and CDR2 sequences are MDHEN and SYDVKM.

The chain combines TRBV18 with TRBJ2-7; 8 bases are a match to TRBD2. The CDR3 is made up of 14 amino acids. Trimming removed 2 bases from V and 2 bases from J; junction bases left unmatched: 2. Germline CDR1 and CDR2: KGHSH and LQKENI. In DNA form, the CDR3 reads TGTGCCAGCTCACCAACTAGCGGAGCCTACGAGCAGTACTTC. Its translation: CASSPTSGAYEQYF.

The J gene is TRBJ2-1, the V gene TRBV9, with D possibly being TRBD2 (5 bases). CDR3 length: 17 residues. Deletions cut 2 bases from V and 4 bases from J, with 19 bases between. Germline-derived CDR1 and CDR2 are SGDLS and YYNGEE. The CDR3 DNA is TGTGCCAGCAGCGTCAGAGGACTGGTGACAATTTACAATGAGCAGTTCTTC. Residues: CASSVRGLVTIYNEQFF.

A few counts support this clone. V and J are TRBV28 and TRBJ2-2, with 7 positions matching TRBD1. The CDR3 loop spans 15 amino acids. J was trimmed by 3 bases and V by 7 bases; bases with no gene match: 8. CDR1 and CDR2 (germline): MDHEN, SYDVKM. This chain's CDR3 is CASTTGTVYTGELFF. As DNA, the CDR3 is TGTGCCAGCACGACCGGGACAGTATACACCGGGGAGCTGTTTTTT.

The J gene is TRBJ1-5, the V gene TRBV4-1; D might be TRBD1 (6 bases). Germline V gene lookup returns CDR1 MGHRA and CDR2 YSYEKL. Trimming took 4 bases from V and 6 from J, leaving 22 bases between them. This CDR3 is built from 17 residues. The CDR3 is CASSPQETGRISQPQHF. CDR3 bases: TGCGCCAGCAGCCCCCAAGAGACAGGAAGAATCTCTCAGCCCCAGCATTTT.

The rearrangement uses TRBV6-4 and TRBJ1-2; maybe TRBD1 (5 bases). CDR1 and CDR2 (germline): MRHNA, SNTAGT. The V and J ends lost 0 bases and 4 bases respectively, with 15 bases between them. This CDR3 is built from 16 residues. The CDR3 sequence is CASSDSGTGETYGYTF. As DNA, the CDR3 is TGTGCCAGCAGTGACTCAGGGACGGGGGAGACCTATGGCTACACCTTC.

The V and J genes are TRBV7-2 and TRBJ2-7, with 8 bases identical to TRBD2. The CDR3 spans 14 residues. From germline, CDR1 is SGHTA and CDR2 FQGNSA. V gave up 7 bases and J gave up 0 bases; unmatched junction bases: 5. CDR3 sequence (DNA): TGTGCCAGCACCCCCGGGGGGGGCTCCTACGAGCAGTACTTC. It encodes CASTPGGGSYEQYF.

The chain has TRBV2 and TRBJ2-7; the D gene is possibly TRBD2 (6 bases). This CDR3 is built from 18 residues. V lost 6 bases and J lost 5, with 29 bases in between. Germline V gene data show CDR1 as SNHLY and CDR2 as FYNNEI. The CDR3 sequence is CASRRRGGFSVGGNEQYF. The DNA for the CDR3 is TGTGCCAGCAGGCGGAGGGGTGGGTTCTCGGTAGGCGGGAACGAGCAGTACTTC. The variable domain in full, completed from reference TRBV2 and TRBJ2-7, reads EPEVTQTPSHQVTQMGQEVILRCVPISNHLYFYWYRQILGQKVEFLVSFYNNEISEKSEIFDDQFSVERPDGSNFTLKIRSTKLEDSAMYFCASRRRGGFSVGGNEQYFGPGTRLTVT.

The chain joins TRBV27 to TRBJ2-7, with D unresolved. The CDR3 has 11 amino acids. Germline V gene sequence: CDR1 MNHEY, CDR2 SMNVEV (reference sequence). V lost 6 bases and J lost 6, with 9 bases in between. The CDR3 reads CASSPLREQYF. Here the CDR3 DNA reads TGTGCCAGCAGCCCCCTTCGCGAGCAGTACTTC.

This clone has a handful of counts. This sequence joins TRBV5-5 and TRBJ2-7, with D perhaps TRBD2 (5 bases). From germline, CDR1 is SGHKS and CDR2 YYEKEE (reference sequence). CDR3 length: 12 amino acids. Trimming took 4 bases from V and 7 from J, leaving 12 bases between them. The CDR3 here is CASSPRPGEQYF. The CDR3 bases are TGTGCCAGCAGCCCACGGCCGGGGGAGCAGTACTTC. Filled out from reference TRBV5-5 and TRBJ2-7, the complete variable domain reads DAGVTQSPTHLIKTRGQQVTLRCSPISGHKSVSWYQQVLGQGPQFIFQYYEKEERGRGNFPDRFSARQFPNYSSELNVNALLLGDSALYLCASSPRPGEQYFGPGTRLTVT.

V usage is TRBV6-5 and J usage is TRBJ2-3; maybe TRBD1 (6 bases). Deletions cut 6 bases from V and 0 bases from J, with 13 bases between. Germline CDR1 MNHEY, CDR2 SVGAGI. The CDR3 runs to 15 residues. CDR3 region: CASRGQTPSTDTQYF. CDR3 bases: TGTGCCAGCAGAGGACAGACCCCAAGCACAGATACGCAGTATTTT.

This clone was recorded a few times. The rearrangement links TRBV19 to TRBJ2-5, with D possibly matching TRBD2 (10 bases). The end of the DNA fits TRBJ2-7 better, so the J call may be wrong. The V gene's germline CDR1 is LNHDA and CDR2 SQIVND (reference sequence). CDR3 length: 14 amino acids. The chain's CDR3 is CASSKLAGQGEQYF. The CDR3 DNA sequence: TGTGCCAGTAGTAAACTAGCGGGACAGGGCGAGCAGTACTTC.

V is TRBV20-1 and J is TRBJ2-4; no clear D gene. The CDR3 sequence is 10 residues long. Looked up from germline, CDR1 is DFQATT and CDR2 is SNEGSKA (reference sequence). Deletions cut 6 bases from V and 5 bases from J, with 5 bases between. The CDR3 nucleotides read TGCAGTGCGGCTGAAAACATTCAGTACTTC. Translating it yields CSAAENIQYF.

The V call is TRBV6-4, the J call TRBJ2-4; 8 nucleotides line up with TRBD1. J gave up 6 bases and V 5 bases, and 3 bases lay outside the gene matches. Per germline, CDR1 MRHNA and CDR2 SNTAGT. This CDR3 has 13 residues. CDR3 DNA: TGTGCCAGCAGTATCGACAGGGGAAACATTCAGTACTTC. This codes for CASSIDRGNIQYF.